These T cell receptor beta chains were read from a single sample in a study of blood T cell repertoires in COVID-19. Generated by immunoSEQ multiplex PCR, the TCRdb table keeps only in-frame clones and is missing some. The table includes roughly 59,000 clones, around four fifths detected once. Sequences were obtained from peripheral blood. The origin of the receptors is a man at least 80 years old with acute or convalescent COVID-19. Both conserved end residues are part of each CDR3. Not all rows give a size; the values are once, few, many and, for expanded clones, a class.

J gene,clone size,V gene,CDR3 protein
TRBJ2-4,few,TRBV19,CASSSWTGSTKNIQYF
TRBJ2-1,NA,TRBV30,CAWRYPGGPEQFF
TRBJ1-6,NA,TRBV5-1,CASSVTGSGGSPLHF
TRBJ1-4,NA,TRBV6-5,CASSPRTGLRMFF
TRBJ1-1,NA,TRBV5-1,CASRSPTGSDTEAFF
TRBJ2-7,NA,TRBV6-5,CASSETGGPYEQYF
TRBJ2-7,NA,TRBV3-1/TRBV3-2,CASSPAGGRYEQYF
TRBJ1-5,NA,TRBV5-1,CASSAGQGNQPQHF
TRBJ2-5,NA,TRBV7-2,CASSSSLQETQYF
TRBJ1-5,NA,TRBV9,CASSVGGDSNQPQHF
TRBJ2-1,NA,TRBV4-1,CASSHIRVELYEQFF
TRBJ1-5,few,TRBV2,CASSEDGSDRGLGQPQHF
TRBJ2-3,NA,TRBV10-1,CASSESAGPTDTQYF
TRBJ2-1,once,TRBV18,CASSPPATVAAGVKIDEQFF
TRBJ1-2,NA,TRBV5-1,CASSIDRGGYTF
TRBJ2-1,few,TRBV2,CASSERFYAEQFF
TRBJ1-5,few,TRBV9,CASSGPDRNQPQHF
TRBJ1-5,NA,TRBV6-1,CASSEARGHQPQHF
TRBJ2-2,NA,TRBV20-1,CSASQAGLNTGELFF
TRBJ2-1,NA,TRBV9,CASSVSGGVLYNEQFF
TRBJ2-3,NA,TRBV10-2,CASRVDRDDTQYF